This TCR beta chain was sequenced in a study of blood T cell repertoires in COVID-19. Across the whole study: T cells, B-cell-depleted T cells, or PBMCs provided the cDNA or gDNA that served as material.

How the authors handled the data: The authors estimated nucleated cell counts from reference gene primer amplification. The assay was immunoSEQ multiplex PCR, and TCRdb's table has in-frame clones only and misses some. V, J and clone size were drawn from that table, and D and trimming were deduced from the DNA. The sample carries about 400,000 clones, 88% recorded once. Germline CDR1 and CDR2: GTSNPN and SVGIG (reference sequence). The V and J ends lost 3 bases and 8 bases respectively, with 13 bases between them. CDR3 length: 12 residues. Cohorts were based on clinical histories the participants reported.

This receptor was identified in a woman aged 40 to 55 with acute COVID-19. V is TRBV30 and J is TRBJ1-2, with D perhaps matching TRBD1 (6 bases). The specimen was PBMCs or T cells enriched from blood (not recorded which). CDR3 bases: TGTGCCTGGAGCGGGACATCGCGCGGCTACACCTTC. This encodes CAWSGTSRGYTF.